This is a list of T cell receptor beta chains from one sample in a study of blood T cell repertoires in COVID-19. TCRdb's copy holds only in-frame clones and misses some; the assay was immunoSEQ multiplex PCR. Here the sample spans fewer than 250,000 clones, approximately 85% being singletons. Sequences were obtained from peripheral blood. These TCRs come from a man between 50 and 59 years old with acute or convalescent COVID-19. The CDR3 runs from the conserved cysteine through the conserved F or W. A D gene is named only where the DNA matches it firmly. The size field is filled for only some rows; it gives once, few, many or a size class.

clone size: .; J gene: TRBJ2-2; D gene: TRBD1; V gene: TRBV18; CDR3 protein: CASSPPGQATGELFF; CDR3 DNA: TGTGCCAGCTCACCCCCCGGACAGGCCACCGGGGAGCTGTTTTTT
clone size: .; J gene: TRBJ2-7; D gene: TRBD1; V gene: TRBV5-1; CDR3 protein: CASSVTGAWGYEQYF; CDR3 DNA: TGCGCCAGCAGCGTTACAGGGGCCTGGGGGTACGAGCAGTACTTC
clone size: medium-sized; J gene: TRBJ2-3; D gene: TRBD1; V gene: TRBV7-6; CDR3 protein: CASSHPSGQLSDTQYF; CDR3 DNA: TGTGCCAGCAGCCACCCTTCGGGACAGCTATCAGATACGCAGTATTTT
clone size: .; J gene: TRBJ2-2; D gene: TRBD2; V gene: TRBV10-3; CDR3 protein: CAIREGRAGELFF; CDR3 DNA: TGTGCCATCAGAGAAGGGAGGGCCGGGGAGCTGTTTTTT
clone size: .; J gene: TRBJ2-2; D gene: .; V gene: TRBV9; CDR3 protein: CASSVRAGLNTGELFF; CDR3 DNA: TGTGCCAGCAGCGTACGGGCGGGACTGAACACCGGGGAGCTGTTTTTT
clone size: .; J gene: TRBJ2-1; D gene: TRBD2; V gene: TRBV6-5; CDR3 protein: CASSYSTSGSNEQFF; CDR3 DNA: TGTGCCAGCAGTTACTCGACTAGCGGGAGCAATGAGCAGTTCTTC
clone size: .; J gene: TRBJ1-3; D gene: TRBD1; V gene: TRBV11-1; CDR3 protein: CASSRDSTGSTIYF; CDR3 DNA: TGTGCCAGCAGTCGGGACAGCACTGGATCCACCATATATTTT
clone size: .; J gene: TRBJ1-6; D gene: TRBD1; V gene: TRBV3-1/TRBV3-2; CDR3 protein: CASSSAGQMNSPLHF; CDR3 DNA: TGTGCCAGCAGCTCGGCGGGACAGATGAATTCACCCCTCCACTTT
clone size: few; J gene: TRBJ1-5; D gene: TRBD1; V gene: TRBV12-5; CDR3 protein: CASGLGTGAQPQHF; CDR3 DNA: TGTGCTAGTGGTTTGGGGACAGGGGCTCAGCCCCAGCATTTT
clone size: .; J gene: TRBJ1-1; D gene: TRBD1; V gene: TRBV11-2; CDR3 protein: CASRDDRGYTEAFF; CDR3 DNA: TGTGCCAGCCGGGATGACAGGGGCTACACTGAAGCTTTCTTT
clone size: .; J gene: TRBJ1-2; D gene: .; V gene: TRBV5-1; CDR3 protein: CASSLEARGYGYTF; CDR3 DNA: TGCGCCAGCAGCTTGGAGGCCAGAGGATATGGCTACACCTTC
clone size: .; J gene: TRBJ1-1; D gene: .; V gene: TRBV29-1; CDR3 protein: CSVEQQGYEAFF; CDR3 DNA: TGCAGCGTTGAGCAGCAGGGTTATGAAGCTTTCTTT
clone size: .; J gene: TRBJ2-7; D gene: .; V gene: TRBV30; CDR3 protein: CAWRMKGTSYEQYF; CDR3 DNA: TGTGCCTGGAGGATGAAGGGGACATCCTACGAGCAGTACTTC
clone size: .; J gene: TRBJ2-1; D gene: TRBD1; V gene: TRBV11-2; CDR3 protein: CASSFRQGSYNEQFF; CDR3 DNA: TGTGCCAGCAGCTTTAGACAGGGCTCCTACAATGAGCAGTTCTTC
clone size: few; J gene: TRBJ2-2; D gene: TRBD1; V gene: TRBV11-1; CDR3 protein: CASSLGTGLFGELFF; CDR3 DNA: TGTGCCAGCAGCTTAGGGACAGGACTGTTCGGGGAGCTGTTTTTT
clone size: once; J gene: TRBJ1-5; D gene: TRBD1; V gene: TRBV27; CDR3 protein: CASSFVGQGSPQHF; CDR3 DNA: TGTGCCAGCAGTTTCGTGGGACAGGGATCTCCCCAGCATTTT
clone size: .; J gene: TRBJ1-6; D gene: .; V gene: TRBV28; CDR3 protein: CASSLLAGDPNSPLHF; CDR3 DNA: TGTGCCAGCAGTTTATTAGCAGGGGACCCGAATTCACCCCTCCACTTT
clone size: .; J gene: TRBJ1-2; D gene: .; V gene: TRBV15; CDR3 protein: CATSRGREVYGYTF; CDR3 DNA: TGTGCCACCAGCAGAGGCAGGGAGGTTTATGGCTACACCTTC
clone size: once; J gene: TRBJ2-3; D gene: .; V gene: TRBV27; CDR3 protein: CASSFSLTDTQYF; CDR3 DNA: TGTGCCAGCAGTTTTTCCCTCACAGATACGCAGTATTTT
clone size: .; J gene: TRBJ2-1; D gene: .; V gene: TRBV10-3; CDR3 protein: CAISDRTSYNEQFF; CDR3 DNA: TGTGCCATCAGTGACCGGACATCCTACAATGAGCAGTTCTTC
clone size: once; J gene: TRBJ1-4; D gene: TRBD1; V gene: TRBV5-1; CDR3 protein: CASSGGTGGEKLFF; CDR3 DNA: TGCGCCAGCAGCGGCGGGACAGGGGGCGAAAAACTGTTTTTT
clone size: once; J gene: TRBJ2-3; D gene: .; V gene: TRBV19; CDR3 protein: CASSIAGPDTQYF; CDR3 DNA: TGTGCCAGTAGTATCGCAGGCCCAGATACGCAGTATTTT
clone size: .; J gene: TRBJ2-5; D gene: .; V gene: TRBV5-1; CDR3 protein: CASSLLTSSRGETQYF; CDR3 DNA: TGCGCCAGCAGCTTGCTCACTAGCAGTAGGGGAGAGACCCAGTACTTC
clone size: .; J gene: TRBJ1-5; D gene: .; V gene: TRBV4-1; CDR3 protein: CASSQDRIAGNQPQHF; CDR3 DNA: TGCGCCAGCAGCCAAGATCGGATAGCGGGCAATCAGCCCCAGCATTTT